A single sample is the source of the 14 T cell receptor beta chains below, sequenced in a study of blood T cell repertoires in COVID-19. The data were produced by immunoSEQ multiplex PCR, yet TCRdb's version contains in-frame clones alone and is incomplete. The sample lists roughly 240,000 clones, 86% occurring once. The sample taken for sequencing was PBMCs or T cells enriched from blood (not recorded which). The receptors here all came from a woman aged 50 to 60 who had recovered from COVID-19.

The genes are TRBV7-8 and TRBJ2-1, with TRBD1 as a possible D gene (5 bases). The ends were cut back, 5 bases at V and 10 bases at J, with 9 bases in the middle. The CDR3 totals 11 residues. CDR1 is SGHVS, CDR2 FQNEAQ, per germline. In DNA, the CDR3 is TGTGCCAGCAGCCCGAACAGGGAGCAGTTCTTC. It specifies CASSPNREQFF.

The J gene is TRBJ2-1, the V gene TRBV9; 12 bases fit TRBD2. The germline gives CDR1 SGDLS, CDR2 YYNGEE. Trimming removed 0 bases from V and 9 bases from J; junction bases left unmatched: 4. This CDR3 spans 15 amino acids. CDR3 in DNA: TGTGCCAGCAGCGTAGCGACTAGCGGGGGCAGTGAGCAGTTCTTC. Protein product: CASSVATSGGSEQFF.

The chain carries TRBV7-3 and TRBJ1-5; no reliable D call. CDR3 size: 13 residues. Germline V gene data show CDR1 as SGHTA and CDR2 as FQGTGA. Trimming took off 2 bases at V and 5 bases at J, with 7 bases between the two ends. The CDR3 nucleotides read TGTGCCAGCAGCTTAGGCAGTGATCAGCCCCAGCATTTT. This translates into CASSLGSDQPQHF.

V gene TRBV9 combines with J gene TRBJ2-5, with D possibly TRBD2 on 5 matching bases. The length of the CDR3 is 14 residues. Germline V gives CDR1 SGDLS, CDR2 YYNGEE. V was clipped by 3 bases and J by 5 bases, with 14 bases between them. For the CDR3, the DNA is TGTGCCAGCAGCGCGACTCTACGAGGGGAGACCCAGTACTTC. It is translated as CASSATLRGETQYF.

The genes are TRBV3-1 (or the pseudogene TRBV3-2) and TRBJ1-2, with 7 bases identical to TRBD1. Germline V gene data show CDR1 as LGHDT and CDR2 as YNNKEL (reference sequence). This CDR3 contains 15 residues. V lost 0 bases and J lost 4; bases outside the gene matches: 5. CDR3 DNA sequence: TGTGCCAGCAGCCAAGATTCGACAGGGCCCTATGGCTACACCTTC. This sequence encodes CASSQDSTGPYGYTF.

This chain uses TRBV4-3 with TRBJ2-5; D unclear. V lost 0 bases and J lost 5, with 10 bases in between. Per the germline V gene, CDR1 is LGHNA and CDR2 is YSLEER. The CDR3 has 14 residues. The CDR3 coding sequence is TGCGCCAGCAGCCAAGATATCCAACAGGAGACCCAGTACTTC. Amino acids: CASSQDIQQETQYF.

The V and J genes are TRBV6-2 or TRBV6-3 and TRBJ2-7, with D maybe TRBD1 (6 bases). The CDR3 loop spans 14 amino acids. CDR1 is MNHEY and CDR2 is SVGEGT in the germline V gene. V dropped 2 bases and J dropped 0 bases, with 8 bases sitting between them. The CDR3 sequence: CASSYEGVSYEQYF. DNA of the CDR3: TGTGCCAGCAGTTACGAGGGGGTCTCCTACGAGCAGTACTTC.

The chain is built from TRBV5-1 and TRBJ2-3; perhaps TRBD1 as D (6 bases). Trimming pared 4 bases from V and 6 bases from J, leaving 9 bases between. Germline lookup yields CDR1 SGHRS and CDR2 YFSETQ. The CDR3 consists of 12 residues. The CDR3 DNA follows: TGCGCCAGCAGCCCAGGGGCGGATACGCAGTATTTT. This translates into CASSPGADTQYF.

DNA for the CDR3: TGTGCCTGCTCGAACAGGTACGAGCAGTACTTC. Translation gives CACSNRYEQYF. The V and J genes are TRBV30 and TRBJ2-7; possibly TRBD1 for D (5 bases). The germline CDR1 and CDR2 sequences are GTSNPN and SVGIG (reference sequence). The CDR3 length is 11 residues. The V and J ends lost 6 bases and 4 bases respectively, with 10 bases between them.

The rearrangement links TRBV2 to TRBJ1-5; 7 bases map to TRBD1. The trim removed 3 bases at V and 5 bases at J, leaving 7 bases unmatched. Germline CDR1 SNHLY, CDR2 FYNNEI. There are 15 residues in the CDR3. CDR3 sequence (DNA): TGTGCCAGCAGTGACGGGACAGATAACTATCAGCCCCAGCATTTT. This translates into CASSDGTDNYQPQHF.

The chain carries TRBV9 and TRBJ1-6; D gene unclear. Germline assignment: CDR1 SGDLS and CDR2 YYNGEE. The CDR3 spans 18 residues. The V and J ends lost 4 bases and 7 bases respectively, with 24 bases between them. CDR3 amino acids: CASSSRPGLPSENSPLHF. The CDR3 DNA follows: TGTGCCAGCAGCTCCCGCCCCGGACTACCATCGGAGAATTCACCCCTCCACTTT.

This chain uses TRBV5-6 with TRBJ2-7; D is unresolved. The CDR3 is made up of 14 amino acids. The V end was cut by 2 bases, the J end by 0 bases, with 9 bases between. Germline loops: CDR1 SGHDT, CDR2 YYEEEE. The CDR3 sequence: CASSFVEISYEQYF. The CDR3 DNA is TGTGCCAGCAGCTTTGTCGAGATCTCCTACGAGCAGTACTTC.

Written as DNA, the CDR3 is TGTGCCAGCAGTACCTACCGGGACAGTGATCAGCCCCAGCATTTT. Residues: CASSTYRDSDQPQHF. This chain joins TRBV27 and TRBJ1-5; 7 bases line up with TRBD1. Germline V gene sequence: CDR1 MNHEY, CDR2 SMNVEV (reference sequence). Losses at the gene ends were 5 bases for V and 5 bases for J; bases not matched to a gene: 9. The CDR3 runs to 15 residues.

This clone was seen once. This chain joins TRBV2 and TRBJ1-1; 7 nucleotides agree with TRBD1. The CDR3 is made up of 14 amino acids. With V trimmed by 7 bases and J by 0 bases, 5 bases remained unmatched. Germline-derived CDR1 and CDR2 are SNHLY and FYNNEI. The CDR3 sequence is CASTPQGLNTEAFF. The CDR3 DNA reads as TGTGCCAGCACCCCACAGGGGTTGAACACTGAAGCTTTCTTT.